This T cell receptor (beta chain) was identified during a study of spatial heterogeneity in lung cancer. TCRdb called the 5' RACE reads again in MiXCR, with one record for every CDR3 protein. The repertoire holds around 4,000 distinct CDR3 sequences, with 30% to 35% as singletons. Comment on this clonotype: This beta chain is a stray read from a library made for alpha chains; its abundance is not meaningful.

The CDR3 is 16 residues long. Germline V CDR1 and CDR2: SGHVS, FNYEAQ. V gave up 2 bases and J gave up 2 bases, with 16 bases separating them. The time point is: sample taken at primary tumor resection. The study sequenced unsorted whole RNA from tumor, nontumor lung or frozen PBMC. Samples were obtained from approximately 76 donors, all untreated early-stage non-small cell lung cancer patients. Here the sequenced sample was PBMCs, taken at surgery. This receptor was identified in a male donor with early-stage non-small cell lung cancer. The rearrangement uses TRBV7-6 and TRBJ2-7; possibly TRBD1 for D (6 bases). CDR3 in DNA: TGTGCCAGCAGCTTACTCAGGGGCGCGAATCCCTACGAGCAGTACTTC. Its protein product is CASSLLRGANPYEQYF.